This paragraph reports one TCR beta chain. These data are taken from a study of shared clonotypes between healthy human individuals. This table comes from immunoSEQ multiplex PCR, and its TCRdb copy is limited to in-frame clones, with some not included. The sample gives about 340,000 clones, more than 60% of which show up once; more than 9% is in the top ten. The CDR3 has 14 amino acids. Germline CDR1 reads SNHLY; CDR2 reads FYNNEI. V lost 1 base, J lost 4 bases, and 2 bases stayed unmatched. The receptor was isolated from a young man in good health. The J gene is TRBJ1-2, the V gene TRBV2; 8 bases are shared with TRBD1. The specimen was memory CD4+ T cells sorted from blood. Noted subset: CD45RA-negative fraction. The CDR3 coding sequence is TGTGCCAGCAGTGAAGAGGGGACAGGCTATGGCTACACCTTC. Encoded protein: CASSEEGTGYGYTF.